Listed below are T cell receptor beta chains from one sample, sequenced in a study of low-dose radiotherapy and immunotherapy resistance in tumors. MiXCR, applied by TCRdb to the reads, yields one record per CDR3 protein. The table records around 100,000 distinct CDR3 sequences, roughly 20% of them present only once. The sequences come from PBMCs, collected after low-dose radiotherapy plus immunotherapy. The receptors come from a male donor with prostate cancer. Both conserved end residues are part of each CDR3. A D gene is named only where the DNA matches it firmly. Some rows mark clone size as missing; the rest say once, few, many or name a class of expanded clone.

many,TRBJ1-2,TRBV29-1,NA,TGCAGCACCGACACGGATGGCTACACCTTC,CSTDTDGYTF
many,TRBJ1-6,TRBV30,TRBD1,TGTGCCTGGTCGCAGGGGGCCTCACCCCTCCACTTT,CAWSQGASPLHF
NA,TRBJ1-6,TRBV2,NA,TGTGCGCAAAGACGTAGCACCACCTCCTCACCCCTCCACTTT,CAQRRSTTSSPLHF
many,TRBJ2-7,TRBV12-3/TRBV12-4,NA,TGTGCCAGCAGCAACCACCCGGGGCTAGACGAGCAGTACTTC,CASSNHPGLDEQYF
many,TRBJ1-5,TRBV6-2/TRBV6-3,NA,TGTGCCAGCAGGGACAGCGGTTCCAATCAGCCCCAGCATTTT,CASRDSGSNQPQHF
NA,TRBJ2-1,TRBV12-3/TRBV12-4,TRBD2,TGTGCCAGCAGCTTGGGGCTACGCGGGGGGTCTTACAATGAGCAGTTCTTC,CASSLGLRGGSYNEQFF
many,TRBJ1-2,TRBV7-8,NA,TGTGCCACCGGGGACTTCTCGTATGGCTACACCTTC,CATGDFSYGYTF
NA,TRBJ2-2,TRBV6-2/TRBV6-3,NA,TGTGCCAGCAGTTATCCGGGGGAGCTGTTTTTT,CASSYPGELFF
NA,TRBJ2-5,TRBV19,TRBD2,TGTGCCAGTAGTAGCGGGGGTGAGAACCAGTACTTC,CASSSGGENQYF
NA,TRBJ2-3,TRBV6-1,NA,TGTGCCAGCAGTGAAGAGGGGGGACGCCTCGATACGCAGTATTTT,CASSEEGGRLDTQYF
many,TRBJ2-1,TRBV15,TRBD2,TGTGCCACCAGCAGAGATCGGGGGGGAGGGTACAATGAGCAGTTCTTC,CATSRDRGGGYNEQFF
many,TRBJ2-3,TRBV29-1,NA,TGCAGCGTTGAGCCAGCAGCCACAGATACGCAGTATTTT,CSVEPAATDTQYF
many,TRBJ1-2,TRBV20-1,NA,TGCAGTTTCCACGACACCTATGGCTACACCTTC,CSFHDTYGYTF
many,TRBJ2-4,TRBV5-1,TRBD2,TGCGCCAGCAGCGAGGGACTAGCGGGGGGCCCGGACATTCAGTACTTC,CASSEGLAGGPDIQYF
NA,TRBJ2-7,TRBV2,NA,TGTGCCAGCAGTGAGGGGTTCTACGAGCAGTACTTC,CASSEGFYEQYF
few,TRBJ2-2,TRBV27,TRBD1,TGTGCCAGCAGTTTGTGGACAGGGTTCACCGGGGAGCTGTTTTTT,CASSLWTGFTGELFF
many,TRBJ2-1,TRBV11-2,NA,TGTGCCAGCAGCTGGGGGGCCGGGTTGAATGAGCAGTTCTTC,CASSWGAGLNEQFF
many,TRBJ2-1,TRBV29-1,TRBD1,TGCAGCGCCTCCCAGGGGGCGCAGGGAAATGAGCAGTTCTTC,CSASQGAQGNEQFF
NA,TRBJ2-7,TRBV6-5,TRBD1,TGTGCCAGCAGTTACGGGACAGGGGTCCAGGGGGAGCAGTACTTC,CASSYGTGVQGEQYF
many,TRBJ2-5,TRBV7-2,NA,TGTGCCAGCAGCTTAGCGGTGGGACCCGGCGGGGCCCAGTACTTC,CASSLAVGPGGAQYF
many,TRBJ1-1,TRBV18,NA,TGTGCCAGCTCACCCAAGACAGAATCGAACACTGAAGCTTTCTTT,CASSPKTESNTEAFF
many,TRBJ1-2,TRBV7-9,NA,TGTGCCAGCAGCTTAGCGAGCAGGGGAGGCTATGGCTACACCTTC,CASSLASRGGYGYTF
many,TRBJ1-5,TRBV5-1,TRBD1,TGCGCCAGCAGCTTTGAAGGGGGCGACGGTCAGCCCCAGCATTTT,CASSFEGGDGQPQHF
many,TRBJ2-5,TRBV7-9,NA,TGTGCCAGCAGCTTAGCGGGGGGGCAGGAGACCCAGTACTTC,CASSLAGGQETQYF
NA,TRBJ1-2,TRBV4-1,TRBD1,TGCGCCAGCAGCCAGGGGACCGGGACAGGCTATGGCTACACCTTC,CASSQGTGTGYGYTF
many,TRBJ2-3,TRBV15,NA,TGTGCCACCGCCCCGGCGGTCACAGATACGCAGTATTTT,CATAPAVTDTQYF
many,TRBJ2-1,TRBV30,TRBD1,TGTGCCTGGAGGTCAGGGGGCGGGTCCTACAATGAGCAGTTCTTC,CAWRSGGGSYNEQFF
many,TRBJ1-1,TRBV2,NA,TGTGCCAGCAGTTGGGGGTTGAACACTGAAGCTTTCTTT,CASSWGLNTEAFF
many,TRBJ1-6,TRBV27,TRBD1,TGTGCCAGCAGGTCCTCCCTTGGGACAGTCTATAATTCACCCCTCCACTTT,CASRSSLGTVYNSPLHF
NA,TRBJ2-3,TRBV21-1,NA,TGTGCCAGCAGCAAAGGATTCGGGACTAGCGGGGGAAGAACAGATACGCAGTATTTT,CASSKGFGTSGGRTDTQYF
few,TRBJ2-5,TRBV5-6,TRBD2,TGTGCCAGCAGCTTGGCCGGGACTAGCGGGGGCGAGACCCAGTACTTC,CASSLAGTSGGETQYF
many,TRBJ2-7,TRBV20-1,TRBD2,TGCAGTGCTAGCACCCTAGCGGGCCAGGCGTACGAGCAGTACTTC,CSASTLAGQAYEQYF
many,TRBJ2-1,TRBV12-3/TRBV12-4,TRBD2,TGTGCCAGCAGTCTCGGGGGGGTGAGCTACAATGAGCAGTTCTTC,CASSLGGVSYNEQFF
many,TRBJ2-7,TRBV20-1,NA,TGCAGTGCCAGAAAGCAGGGGGGGGAGCAGTACTTC,CSARKQGGEQYF
many,TRBJ2-5,TRBV5-1,TRBD1,TGCGCCAGCAGCTCACCTTCAGGGGGCCAAGAGACCCAGTACTTC,CASSSPSGGQETQYF
many,TRBJ2-1,TRBV5-5,NA,TGTGCCAGCAGCTTTGACCGACGGGATGAGCAGTTCTTC,CASSFDRRDEQFF
many,TRBJ1-1,TRBV28,NA,TGTGCCAGCAGTTTACCTCGGACCGAAGCTTTCTTT,CASSLPRTEAFF
NA,TRBJ2-3,TRBV7-3,TRBD2,TGTGCCAGCAGCCTAGGACTAGCGGGCGGAACAGATACGCAGTATTTT,CASSLGLAGGTDTQYF
many,TRBJ1-6,TRBV5-6,NA,TGTGCCAGCGGGGGGAACTCCTATAATTCACCCCTCCACTTT,CASGGNSYNSPLHF
many,TRBJ2-7,TRBV2,TRBD2,TGTGCCAGCAGTGAGTCGGCGGGGGGGGCCATGTACGAGCAGTACTTC,CASSESAGGAMYEQYF
many,TRBJ2-7,TRBV20-1,NA,TGCAGTGCTAGTTCCGGGACGAAGCCCTCCTACGAGCAGTACTTC,CSASSGTKPSYEQYF
many,TRBJ2-7,TRBV27,NA,TGTGCCAGCAGTTTGACTCCGGAAGGCTACGAGCAGTACTTC,CASSLTPEGYEQYF
NA,TRBJ2-5,TRBV3-1,NA,TGTGCCAGCAGCCCGAGTTTTAGGGAGACCCAGTACTTC,CASSPSFRETQYF
medium-sized,TRBJ2-1,TRBV7-2,TRBD2,TGTGCCAGCAGCTTAAGATTGGTCGGGGGGGGGGACAATGAGCAGTTCTTC,CASSLRLVGGGDNEQFF
NA,TRBJ2-1,TRBV3-1,NA,TGTGCCAGCAGCCCCGGGACCAACAATGAGCAGTTCTTC,CASSPGTNNEQFF
many,TRBJ2-7,TRBV5-1,TRBD2,TGCGCCAGCCGTACGGGGGGGGGGGCCTACGAGCAGTACTTC,CASRTGGGAYEQYF
many,TRBJ1-5,TRBV6-2/TRBV6-3,NA,TGTGCCAGCAGCAATACAGGGCACAATCAGCCCCAGCATTTT,CASSNTGHNQPQHF
many,TRBJ2-7,TRBV14,NA,TGTGCCAGCAGCCAAGAGCGGGCCCGGTCCTACGAGCAGTACTTC,CASSQERARSYEQYF
many,TRBJ2-4,TRBV9,NA,TGTGCCAGCAGCGTAGGCCACAGTTCTATGAAAGCGTTTGGCATTCAGTACTTC,CASSVGHSSMKAFGIQYF
once,TRBJ2-7,TRBV9,TRBD2,TGTGGGACTAGCTCCTACGAGCAGTACTTC,CGTSSYEQYF
NA,TRBJ2-7,TRBV6-2/TRBV6-3,NA,TGTGCCAGCAGTGATTTGGACGAGCAGTACTTC,CASSDLDEQYF
many,TRBJ2-7,TRBV7-9,TRBD1,TGTGCCAGCAGTATGCGGCAGGGGGCGAGAGGTGTGTACTTC,CASSMRQGARGVYF
NA,TRBJ2-7,TRBV5-1,NA,TGCGCCAGCAGCTTGGAACGTGGTTCCTACGAGCAGTACTTC,CASSLERGSYEQYF
many,TRBJ2-1,TRBV19,TRBD2,TGTGCCAGTAGTATAGTTGGCGGGGGCTACAATGAGCAGTTCTTC,CASSIVGGGYNEQFF
NA,TRBJ2-3,TRBV4-3,TRBD2,TGCGCCAGCAGCCAAGATCTAGCGGGGGGGCCAGATACGCAGTATTTT,CASSQDLAGGPDTQYF
many,TRBJ2-1,TRBV5-5,NA,TGTGCCAGCAGCGAAATCTATGAGCAGTTCTTC,CASSEIYEQFF
many,TRBJ2-5,TRBV7-9,NA,TGTGCCAGCAGCTCGATCCACACCCAAGAGACCCAGTACTTC,CASSSIHTQETQYF
once,TRBJ2-2,TRBV12-3/TRBV12-4,TRBD2,TGTGCCAGCAGTAAATTATCCAGCGGGGTCACCGGGGAGCTGTTTTTT,CASSKLSSGVTGELFF
few,TRBJ2-2,TRBV20-1,NA,TGCAGTGCTCTGGGACGGTGGAACACCGGGGAGCTGTTTTTT,CSALGRWNTGELFF